This TCR beta chain was sequenced in a study of cytomegalovirus exposure and HLA in healthy donors. Study-level background: An earlier analysis found around 120 million unique TCR beta sequences from approximately 200 million T cells.

Study-wide results and limits: The investigators catalogued 180 or so TCR beta chains as cytomegalovirus-associated. In a later analysis, at a false discovery rate of 0.05, roughly 16,000 TCR beta sequences matched HLA alleles.

Amplification used 60 Vbeta primers and 13 Jbeta primers. TCRdb's table, derived via immunoSEQ multiplex PCR, lists solely in-frame clones and lacks some. The table gives 70,000 to 90,000 clones; the top ten clones make up 3% to 4% of it. Notes on this clone: Its target is not known.

Germline lookup yields CDR1 PRHDT and CDR2 FYEKMQ (reference sequence). The CDR3 consists of 15 residues. Germline trimming cut 3 bases from V and 5 bases from J; bases unmatched to any gene: 8. The chain is built from TRBV13 and TRBJ2-7; 9 bases are shared with TRBD1. The specimen was PBMCs. This sequence originates from a young man in good health and CMV-seropositive. The CDR3 region is CASSFSQGAGNEQYF. CDR3 sequence (DNA): TGTGCCAGCAGCTTCTCACAGGGGGCAGGGAACGAGCAGTACTTC.